The 8 T cell receptor beta chains listed next were all sequenced from one sample in a study of T-cell reconstitution after alpha-beta-depleted transplantation in children. Unique molecular identifiers were used to barcode this TCRbeta library. From the PCR reads, TCRdb called clonotypes with MiXCR, one entry per CDR3 protein. The sample gives hundreds of thousands of distinct CDR3 sequences, 10% to 15% of which show up once; over 2% is in the top ten. The sample here was PBMCs, mostly from graft donor cells, taken 360 days after TCRalphabeta/CD19-depleted stem cell transplant. The receptors originated from a male patient younger than 18 who had a stem cell transplant for acute myeloid leukemia, so the T cells may come from the graft donor.

This clonotype has only a few counts. The rearrangement links TRBV10-3 to TRBJ2-5; tentative D call: TRBD2 (6 bases). Germline V lookup: CDR1 ENHRY, CDR2 SYGVKD. V was shortened by 5 bases and J by 5 bases, with 24 bases between the two germline ends. This CDR3 is built from 17 residues. The CDR3 sequence: CAISLGGPYSLRETQYF. The CDR3 region has the DNA TGTGCCATCAGTCTAGGAGGGCCGTACTCTTTGAGGGAGACCCAGTACTTC.

The chain has TRBV7-3 and TRBJ2-7, with 8 positions matching TRBD2. Germline V gene data show CDR1 as SGHTA and CDR2 as FQGTGA. V lost 2 bases and J lost 7; bases outside the gene matches: 16. This CDR3 has 17 amino acids. The CDR3 protein is CASSLHPRTSPVGEQYF. The CDR3 nucleotides read TGTGCCAGCAGCTTACACCCGAGGACTAGCCCCGTGGGGGAGCAGTACTTC.

This chain links TRBV30 with TRBJ2-7, with TRBD2 matching 14 bases. CDR1 GTSNPN and CDR2 SVGIG come from the germline V gene (reference sequence). With 2 bases clipped from V and 3 bases from J, the junction kept 6 bases outside the gene matches. The CDR3 covers 16 residues. The CDR3 is CAWSPGLAGGLYEQYF. CDR3 nucleotide sequence: TGTGCCTGGAGTCCCGGACTAGCGGGAGGCCTCTACGAGCAGTACTTC.

This clonotype was counted between two and nine times. The V call is TRBV7-9, the J call TRBJ2-7; 9 bases fit TRBD1. Looked up from germline, CDR1 is SEHNR and CDR2 is FQNEAQ (reference sequence). This CDR3 has 14 amino acids. V was clipped by 6 bases and J by 4 bases; unmatched bases: 7. CDR3 residues: CASRRPGTGYEQYF. DNA for the CDR3: TGTGCCAGCAGGCGTCCCGGGACAGGGTACGAGCAGTACTTC.

CDR3 DNA: TGCAGTGCTAGAGATCTCCAGGGGTCCTACAATGAGCAGTTCTTC. This translates into CSARDLQGSYNEQFF. This chain connects TRBV20-1 to TRBJ2-1; D might be TRBD1 (6 bases). The V end was cut by 0 bases, the J end by 1 base, with 10 bases between. The CDR3 spans 15 residues. Germline V CDR1 and CDR2: DFQATT, SNEGSKA (reference sequence).

In nucleotides, the CDR3 is TGCGCCAGCAGACATAGAGTCACTAGCGGGAAGACCGGGGAGCTGTTTTTT. The encoded protein is CASRHRVTSGKTGELFF. The chain links TRBV5-1 to TRBJ2-2; 10 bases map to TRBD2. Trimming took 5 bases from V and 5 from J; bases not matched to a gene: 12. This CDR3 contains 17 residues. Germline CDR1 reads SGHRS; CDR2 reads YFSETQ.

This clonotype was picked up a small number of times. This sequence joins TRBV5-1 and TRBJ2-2, with D possibly matching TRBD1 (6 bases). The length of the CDR3 is 15 residues. With 2 bases removed from V and 4 bases from J, the gap between germline ends came to 12 bases. Germline V gives CDR1 SGHRS, CDR2 YFSETQ. The CDR3 bases are TGCGCCAGCAGCTTTCATGGGGGCGGCACCGGGGAGCTGTTTTTT. Amino acids: CASSFHGGGTGELFF. Complete variable domain (other parts from reference TRBV5-1 and TRBJ2-2): KAGVTQTPRYLIKTRGQQVTLSCSPISGHRSVSWYQQTPGQGLQFLFEYFSETQRNKGNFPGRFSGRQFSNSRSEMNVSTLELGDSALYLCASSFHGGGTGELFFGEGSRLTVL.

This rearrangement joins TRBV13 to TRBJ2-3; 10 bases fit TRBD2. With 3 bases clipped from V and 1 base from J, the junction kept 7 bases outside the gene matches. The CDR3 has 17 amino acids. Germline loops: CDR1 PRHDT, CDR2 FYEKMQ (reference sequence). The CDR3 sequence is CASSLGGGTSGTDTQYF. CDR3 coding DNA: TGTGCCAGCAGCTTGGGGGGGGGGACTAGCGGCACAGATACGCAGTATTTT.